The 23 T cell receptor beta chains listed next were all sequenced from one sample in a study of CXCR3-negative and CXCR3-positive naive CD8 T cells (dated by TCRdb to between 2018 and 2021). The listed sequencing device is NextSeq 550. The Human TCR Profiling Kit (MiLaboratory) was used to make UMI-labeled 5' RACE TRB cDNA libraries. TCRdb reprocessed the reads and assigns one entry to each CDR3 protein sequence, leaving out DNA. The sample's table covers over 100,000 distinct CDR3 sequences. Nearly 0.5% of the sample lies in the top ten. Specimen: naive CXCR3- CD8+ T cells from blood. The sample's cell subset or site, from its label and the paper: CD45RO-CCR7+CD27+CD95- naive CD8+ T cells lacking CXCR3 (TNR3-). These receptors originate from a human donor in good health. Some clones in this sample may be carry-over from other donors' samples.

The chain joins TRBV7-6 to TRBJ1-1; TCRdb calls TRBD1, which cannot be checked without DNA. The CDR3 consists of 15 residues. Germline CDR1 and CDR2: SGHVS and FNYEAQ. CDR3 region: CASSLDAGAGTEAFF.

The CDR3 protein is CASSSTGQGAEAFF. The chain has TRBV19 and TRBJ1-1; TCRdb names TRBD1, which stays unverified in the absence of DNA. The CDR3 spans 14 residues. Germline V gene sequence: CDR1 LNHDA, CDR2 SQIVND (reference sequence). Full variable domain (rest looked up from reference TRBV19 and TRBJ1-1): DGGITQSPKYLFRKEGQNVTLSCEQNLNHDAMYWYRQDPGQGLRLIYYSQIVNDFQKGDIAEGYSVSREKKESFPLTVTSAQKNPTAFYLCASSSTGQGAEAFFGQGTRLTVV.

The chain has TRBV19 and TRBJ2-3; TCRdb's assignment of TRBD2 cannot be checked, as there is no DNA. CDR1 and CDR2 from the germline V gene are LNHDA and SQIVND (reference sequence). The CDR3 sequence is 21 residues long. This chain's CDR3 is CASSPVRLAEARSHAGRAQYF. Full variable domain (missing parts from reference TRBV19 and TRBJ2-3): DGGITQSPKYLFRKEGQNVTLSCEQNLNHDAMYWYRQDPGQGLRLIYYSQIVNDFQKGDIAEGYSVSREKKESFPLTVTSAQKNPTAFYLCASSPVRLAEARSHAGRAQYFGPGTRLTVL.

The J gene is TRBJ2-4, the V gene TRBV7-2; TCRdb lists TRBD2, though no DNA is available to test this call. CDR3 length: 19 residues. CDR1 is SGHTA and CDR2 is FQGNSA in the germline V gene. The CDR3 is CASSPPPGLAGVAKNIQYF.

The CDR3 reads CASSHFRGEETQYF. This chain connects TRBV4-3 to TRBJ2-5; TCRdb names TRBD1, which stays unverified in the absence of DNA. This CDR3 comprises 14 residues. Germline V gene data show CDR1 as LGHNA and CDR2 as YSLEER.

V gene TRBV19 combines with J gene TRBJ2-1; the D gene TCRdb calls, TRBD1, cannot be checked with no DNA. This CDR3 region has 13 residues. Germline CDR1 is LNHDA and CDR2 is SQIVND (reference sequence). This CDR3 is CATRQGLTDEQFF.

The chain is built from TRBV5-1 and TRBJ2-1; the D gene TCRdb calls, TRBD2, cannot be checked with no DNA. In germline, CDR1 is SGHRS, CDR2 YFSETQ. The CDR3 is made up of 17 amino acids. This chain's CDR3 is CASSLGLRGETNNEQFF.

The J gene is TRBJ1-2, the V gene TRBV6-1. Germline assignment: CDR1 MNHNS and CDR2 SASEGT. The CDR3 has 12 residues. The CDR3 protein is CASSQGSPGYTF.

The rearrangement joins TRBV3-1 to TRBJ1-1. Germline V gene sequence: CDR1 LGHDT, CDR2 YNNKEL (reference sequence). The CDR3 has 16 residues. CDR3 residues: CASSPRPLRWNTEAFF.

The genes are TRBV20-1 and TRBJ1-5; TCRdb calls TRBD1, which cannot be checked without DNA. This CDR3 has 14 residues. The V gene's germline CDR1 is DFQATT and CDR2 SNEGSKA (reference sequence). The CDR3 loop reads CSAMTGESNQPQHF.

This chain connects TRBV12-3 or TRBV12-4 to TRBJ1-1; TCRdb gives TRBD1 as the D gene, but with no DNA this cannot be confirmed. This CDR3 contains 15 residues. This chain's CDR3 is CASSGQVLGVPEAFF.

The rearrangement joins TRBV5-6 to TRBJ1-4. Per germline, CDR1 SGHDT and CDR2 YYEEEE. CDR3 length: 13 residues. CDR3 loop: CASSQGTAEKLFF. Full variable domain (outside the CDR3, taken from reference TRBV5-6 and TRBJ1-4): DAGVTQSPTHLIKTRGQQVTLRCSPKSGHDTVSWYQQALGQGPQFIFQYYEEEERQRGNFPDRFSGHQFPNYSSELNVNALLLGDSALYLCASSQGTAEKLFFGSGTQLSVL.

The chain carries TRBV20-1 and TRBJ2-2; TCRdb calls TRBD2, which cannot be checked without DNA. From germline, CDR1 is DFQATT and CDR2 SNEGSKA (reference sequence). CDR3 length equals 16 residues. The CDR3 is CSAEKGTSWATGELFF.

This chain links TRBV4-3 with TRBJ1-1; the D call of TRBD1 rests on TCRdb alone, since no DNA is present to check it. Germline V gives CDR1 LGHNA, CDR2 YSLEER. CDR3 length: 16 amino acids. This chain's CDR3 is CASSKDSVQGNTEAFF.

CDR3 residues: CASSVDGTGNYNEQFF. J is TRBJ2-1 and V is TRBV9; TCRdb designates TRBD1, a call that cannot be tested without DNA. Germline lookup yields CDR1 SGDLS and CDR2 YYNGEE. The CDR3 consists of 16 residues.

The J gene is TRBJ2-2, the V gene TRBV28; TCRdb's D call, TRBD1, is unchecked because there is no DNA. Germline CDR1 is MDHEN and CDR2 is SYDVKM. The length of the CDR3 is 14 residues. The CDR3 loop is CASSFQGNTGELFF.

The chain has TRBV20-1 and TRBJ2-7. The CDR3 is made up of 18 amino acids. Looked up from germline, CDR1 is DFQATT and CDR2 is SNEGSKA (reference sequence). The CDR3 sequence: CSARTQFGLATSSYEQYF.

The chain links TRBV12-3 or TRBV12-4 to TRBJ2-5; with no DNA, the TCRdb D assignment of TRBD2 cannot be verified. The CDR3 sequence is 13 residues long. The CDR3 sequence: CASSGTSGETQYF.

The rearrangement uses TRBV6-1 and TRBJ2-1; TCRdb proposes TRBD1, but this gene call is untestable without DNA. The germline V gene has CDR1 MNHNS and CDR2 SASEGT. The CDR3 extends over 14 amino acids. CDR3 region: CASSEEVGGLEQFF.

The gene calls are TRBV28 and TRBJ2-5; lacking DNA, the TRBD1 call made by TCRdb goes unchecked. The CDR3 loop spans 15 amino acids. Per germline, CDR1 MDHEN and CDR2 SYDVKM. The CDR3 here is CASRGGTSYQETQYF.

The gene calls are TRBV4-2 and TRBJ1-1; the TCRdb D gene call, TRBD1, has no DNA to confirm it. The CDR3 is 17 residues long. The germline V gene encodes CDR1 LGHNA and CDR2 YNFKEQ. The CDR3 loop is CASSQDPTGARNTEAFF.

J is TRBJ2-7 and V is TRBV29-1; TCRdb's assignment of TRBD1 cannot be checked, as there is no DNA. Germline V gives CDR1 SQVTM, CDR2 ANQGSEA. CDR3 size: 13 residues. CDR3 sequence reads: CSVGGGQDYEQYF.

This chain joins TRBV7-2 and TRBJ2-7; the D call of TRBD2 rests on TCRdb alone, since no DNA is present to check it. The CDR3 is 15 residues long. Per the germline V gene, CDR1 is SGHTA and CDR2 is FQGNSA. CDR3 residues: CASSMTSGAPYEQYF.